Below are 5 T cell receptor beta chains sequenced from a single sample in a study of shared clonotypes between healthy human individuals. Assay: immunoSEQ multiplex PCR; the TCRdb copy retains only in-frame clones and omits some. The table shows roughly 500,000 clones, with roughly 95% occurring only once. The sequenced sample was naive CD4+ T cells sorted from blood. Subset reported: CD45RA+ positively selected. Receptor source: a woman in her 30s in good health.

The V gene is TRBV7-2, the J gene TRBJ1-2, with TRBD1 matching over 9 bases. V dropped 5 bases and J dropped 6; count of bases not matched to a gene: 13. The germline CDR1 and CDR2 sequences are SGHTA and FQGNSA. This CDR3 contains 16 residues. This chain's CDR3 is CASSRTQGQGAHGYTF. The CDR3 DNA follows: TGTGCCAGCAGCAGAACCCAGGGACAGGGCGCGCATGGCTACACCTTC.

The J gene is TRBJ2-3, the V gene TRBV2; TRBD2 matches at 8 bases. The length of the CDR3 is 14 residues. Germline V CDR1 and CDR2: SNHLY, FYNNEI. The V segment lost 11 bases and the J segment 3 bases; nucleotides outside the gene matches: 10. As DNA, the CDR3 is TGTGCCGGGGGGGAAGGACTAGCAACAGATACGCAGTATTTT. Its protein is CAGGEGLATDTQYF.

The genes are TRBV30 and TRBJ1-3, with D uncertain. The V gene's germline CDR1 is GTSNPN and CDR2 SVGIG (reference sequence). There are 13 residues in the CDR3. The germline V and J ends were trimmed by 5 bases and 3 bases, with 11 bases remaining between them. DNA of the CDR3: TGTGCCTGGGCGAAAAGATTTGGAAACACCATATATTTT. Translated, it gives CAWAKRFGNTIYF.

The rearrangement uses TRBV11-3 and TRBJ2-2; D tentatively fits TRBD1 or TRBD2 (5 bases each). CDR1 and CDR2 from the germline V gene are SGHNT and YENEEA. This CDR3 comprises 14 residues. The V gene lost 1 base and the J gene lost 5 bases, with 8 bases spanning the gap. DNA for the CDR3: TGTGCCAGCAGCTTAGGAGGGGTGACCGGGGAGCTGTTTTTT. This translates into CASSLGGVTGELFF.

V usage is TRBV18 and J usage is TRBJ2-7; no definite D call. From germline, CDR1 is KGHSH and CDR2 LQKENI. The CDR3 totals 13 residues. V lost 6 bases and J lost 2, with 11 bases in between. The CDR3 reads CASSGSYPYEQYF. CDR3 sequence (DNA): TGTGCCAGCTCCGGTAGTTACCCCTACGAGCAGTACTTC.